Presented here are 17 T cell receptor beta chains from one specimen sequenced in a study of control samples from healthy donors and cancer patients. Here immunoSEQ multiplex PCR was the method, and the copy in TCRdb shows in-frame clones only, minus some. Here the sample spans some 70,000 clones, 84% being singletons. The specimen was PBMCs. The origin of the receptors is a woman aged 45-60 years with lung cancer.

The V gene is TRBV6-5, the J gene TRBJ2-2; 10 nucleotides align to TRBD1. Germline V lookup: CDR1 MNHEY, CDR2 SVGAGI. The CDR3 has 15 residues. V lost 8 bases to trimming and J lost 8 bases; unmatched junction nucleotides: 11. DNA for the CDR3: TGTGCCAGCGGAACCTTGACAGGGGGCAAGGGGGAGCTGTTTTTT. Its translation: CASGTLTGGKGELFF.

In nucleotides, the CDR3 is TGTGCCAGCAGCGTAGCTTGGCAGGCGGACTACGAGCAGTACTTC. This codes for CASSVAWQADYEQYF. The chain combines TRBV9 with TRBJ2-7; D is ambiguous. The CDR3 runs to 15 residues. Germline-derived CDR1 and CDR2 are SGDLS and YYNGEE. V shed 0 bases and J shed 3 bases, with 13 bases lying between them.

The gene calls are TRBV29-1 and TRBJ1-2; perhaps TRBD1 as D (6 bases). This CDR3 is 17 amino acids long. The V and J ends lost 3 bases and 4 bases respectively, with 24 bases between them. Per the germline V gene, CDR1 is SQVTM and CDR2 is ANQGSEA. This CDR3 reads CSVDPTGGTIPTYGYTF. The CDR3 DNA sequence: TGCAGCGTTGACCCGACAGGAGGCACAATTCCGACCTATGGCTACACCTTC.

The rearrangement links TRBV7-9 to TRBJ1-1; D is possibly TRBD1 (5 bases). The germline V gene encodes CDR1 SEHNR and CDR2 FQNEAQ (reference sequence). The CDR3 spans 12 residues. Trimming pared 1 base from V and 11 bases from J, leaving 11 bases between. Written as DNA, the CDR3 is TGTGCCAGCAGCTTAGAGCCTTGGGGGGCTTTCTTT. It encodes CASSLEPWGAFF. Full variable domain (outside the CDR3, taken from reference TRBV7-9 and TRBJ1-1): DTGVSQNPRHKITKRGQNVTFRCDPISEHNRLYWYRQTLGQGPEFLTYFQNEAQLEKSRLLSDRFSAERPKGSFSTLEIQRTEQGDSAMYLCASSLEPWGAFFGQGTRLTVV.

CDR3 protein: CASSQQVYGYTF. CDR3 DNA sequence: TGTGCCAGCAGCCAACAGGTCTATGGCTACACCTTC. The chain recombines TRBV7-2 with TRBJ1-2, with a weak D call TRBD1 (5 bases). Trimming stripped 5 bases from V and 4 bases from J, with 8 bases between. Germline V gene sequence: CDR1 SGHTA, CDR2 FQGNSA. The CDR3 runs 12 residues.

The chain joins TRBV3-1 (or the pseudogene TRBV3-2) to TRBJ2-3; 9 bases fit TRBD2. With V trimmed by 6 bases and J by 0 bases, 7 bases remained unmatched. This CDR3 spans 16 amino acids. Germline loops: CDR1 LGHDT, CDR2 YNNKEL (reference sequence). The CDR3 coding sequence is TGTGCCAGCAGTCACCATAGCGGGGGCAGCACAGATACGCAGTATTTT. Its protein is CASSHHSGGSTDTQYF.

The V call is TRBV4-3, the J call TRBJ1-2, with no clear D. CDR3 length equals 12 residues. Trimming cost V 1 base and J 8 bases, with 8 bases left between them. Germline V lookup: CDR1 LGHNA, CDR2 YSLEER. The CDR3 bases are TGCGCCAGCAGCCAAGGTCGAGGGGGCTACACCTTC. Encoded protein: CASSQGRGGYTF.

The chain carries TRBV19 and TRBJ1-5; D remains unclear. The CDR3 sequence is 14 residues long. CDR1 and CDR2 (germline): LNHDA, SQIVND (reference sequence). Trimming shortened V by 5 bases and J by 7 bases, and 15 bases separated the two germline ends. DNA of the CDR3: TGTGCCAGTAGTCATGGAGGGATAGAGCAGCCCCAGCATTTT. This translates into CASSHGGIEQPQHF. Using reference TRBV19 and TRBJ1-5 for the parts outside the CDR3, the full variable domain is DGGITQSPKYLFRKEGQNVTLSCEQNLNHDAMYWYRQDPGQGLRLIYYSQIVNDFQKGDIAEGYSVSREKKESFPLTVTSAQKNPTAFYLCASSHGGIEQPQHFGDGTRLSIL.

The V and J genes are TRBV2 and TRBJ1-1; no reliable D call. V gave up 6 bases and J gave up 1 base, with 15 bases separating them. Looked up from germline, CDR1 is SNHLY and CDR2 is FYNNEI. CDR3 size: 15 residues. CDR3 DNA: TGTGCCAGCAGGGCAGTAGACATCTCGAACACTGAAGCTTTCTTT. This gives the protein CASRAVDISNTEAFF.

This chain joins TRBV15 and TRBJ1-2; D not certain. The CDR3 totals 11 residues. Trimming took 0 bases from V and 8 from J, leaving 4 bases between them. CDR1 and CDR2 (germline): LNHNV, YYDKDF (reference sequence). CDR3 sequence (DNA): TGTGCCACCAGCAGAGATGAAGGCTACACCTTC. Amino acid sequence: CATSRDEGYTF.

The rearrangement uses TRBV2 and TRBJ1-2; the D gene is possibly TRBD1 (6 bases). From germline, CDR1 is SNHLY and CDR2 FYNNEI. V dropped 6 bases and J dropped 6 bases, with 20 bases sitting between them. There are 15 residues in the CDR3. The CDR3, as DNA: TGTGCCAGCAGCCGATACAGGGACGGTAAGGATGGCTACACCTTC. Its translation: CASSRYRDGKDGYTF.

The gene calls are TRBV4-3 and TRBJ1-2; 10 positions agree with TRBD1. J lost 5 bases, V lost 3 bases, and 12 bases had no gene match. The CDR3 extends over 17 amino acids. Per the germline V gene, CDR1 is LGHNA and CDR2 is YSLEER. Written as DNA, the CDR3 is TGCGCCAGCAGCCACGATAGGACAGGGGGAATTAATTATGGCTACACCTTC. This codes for CASSHDRTGGINYGYTF.

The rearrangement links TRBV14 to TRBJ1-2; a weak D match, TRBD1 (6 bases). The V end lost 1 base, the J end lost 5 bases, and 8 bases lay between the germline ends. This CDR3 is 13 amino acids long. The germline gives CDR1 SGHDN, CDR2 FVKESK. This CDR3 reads CASSQGQGYGYTF. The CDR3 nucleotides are TGTGCCAGCAGCCAAGGGCAGGGGTATGGCTACACCTTC.

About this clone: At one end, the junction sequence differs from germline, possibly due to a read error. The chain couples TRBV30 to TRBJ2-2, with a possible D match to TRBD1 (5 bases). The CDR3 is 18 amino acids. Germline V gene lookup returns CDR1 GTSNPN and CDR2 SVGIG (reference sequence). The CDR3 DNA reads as TGTGCCTGGAGTTTAATTTTTACGGGCAGGGTGAACCCCGGGGAGCTGTTTTTT. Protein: CAWSLIFTGRVNPGELFF. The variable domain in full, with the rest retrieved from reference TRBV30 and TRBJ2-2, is SQTIHQWPATLVQPVGSPLSLECTVEGTSNPNLYWYRQAAGRGLQLLFYSVGIGQISSEVPQNLSASRPQDRQFILSSKKLLLSDSGFYLCAWSLIFTGRVNPGELFFGEGSRLTVL.

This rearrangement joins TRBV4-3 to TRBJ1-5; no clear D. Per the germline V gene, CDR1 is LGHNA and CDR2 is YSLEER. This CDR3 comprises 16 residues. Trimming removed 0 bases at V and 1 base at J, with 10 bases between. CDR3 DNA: TGCGCCAGCAGCCAAGATCAAGGAGACAGCAATCAGCCCCAGCATTTT. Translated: CASSQDQGDSNQPQHF.

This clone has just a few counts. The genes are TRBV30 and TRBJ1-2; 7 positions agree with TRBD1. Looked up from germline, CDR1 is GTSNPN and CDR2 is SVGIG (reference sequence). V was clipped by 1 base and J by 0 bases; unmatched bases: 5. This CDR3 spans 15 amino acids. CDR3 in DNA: TGTGCCTGGAGTGGCCAGGGGGGTACTAACTATGGCTACACCTTC. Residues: CAWSGQGGTNYGYTF.

CDR3 sequence: CASSINRGNSPLHF. DNA for the CDR3: TGTGCCAGCAGTATTAACAGGGGTAATTCACCCCTCCACTTT. V is TRBV6-5 and J is TRBJ1-6; 7 nucleotides align to TRBD1. The CDR3 spans 14 residues. The V segment lost 5 bases and the J segment 6 bases; nucleotides outside the gene matches: 4. The germline gives CDR1 MNHEY, CDR2 SVGAGI.